This passage covers 17 T cell receptor beta chains from one sample sequenced in a study of blood T cell repertoires in COVID-19. Measured with immunoSEQ multiplex PCR; TCRdb has only the in-frame clones, and not every one. The profile shows more than 150,000 clones, over 80% of them singletons. Sequencing was carried out using PBMCs or T cells enriched from blood (not recorded which). The receptors derive from a woman in her fifties or sixties who had recovered from COVID-19.

The chain carries TRBV5-4 and TRBJ1-1; D is ambiguous. Germline loops: CDR1 SGHNT, CDR2 YYREEE (reference sequence). V was shortened by 5 bases and J by 1 base, with 15 bases between the two germline ends. This CDR3 has 15 amino acids. The CDR3 is CASSGRGLSNTEAFF. DNA for the CDR3: TGTGCCAGCAGTGGGCGAGGGCTCTCGAACACTGAAGCTTTCTTT.

The rearrangement joins TRBV6-5 to TRBJ2-7; D is perhaps TRBD2 (6 bases). Germline values: CDR1 MNHEY, CDR2 SVGAGI. The CDR3 extends over 15 amino acids. Trimming stripped 7 bases from V and 2 bases from J, with 18 bases between. The CDR3 reads CASTLFQGGTYEQYF. The CDR3 DNA reads TGTGCCAGCACTCTTTTCCAGGGAGGAACCTACGAGCAGTACTTC.

The rearrangement links TRBV21-1 to TRBJ1-2. TRBV21-1 is a recognized pseudogene. The CDR3 extends over 17 amino acids. Written as DNA, the CDR3 is TGTGCCAGCAGCAAGGGGCGGGCGGGAGATATTAACTATGGCTACACCTTC. As protein: CASSKGRAGDINYGYTF.

This clone has only a few counts. The chain is built from TRBV6-4 and TRBJ1-1, with TRBD1 matching 7 bases. Germline CDR1 is MRHNA and CDR2 is SNTAGT. V lost 6 bases, J lost 0 bases, and 4 bases stayed unmatched. This CDR3 is 14 amino acids long. The CDR3 sequence is CASREGQMNTEAFF. DNA of the CDR3: TGTGCCAGCAGAGAGGGACAGATGAACACTGAAGCTTTCTTT.

The CDR3 loop reads CASSLLTEQETQYF. In DNA, the CDR3 is TGCGCCAGCAGCCTGCTGACAGAACAAGAGACCCAGTACTTC. The chain employs TRBV5-1 and TRBJ2-5, with a weak D call TRBD1 (5 bases). The length of the CDR3 is 14 residues. The germline gives CDR1 SGHRS, CDR2 YFSETQ. The germline V and J ends were trimmed by 4 bases and 2 bases, with 12 bases remaining between them.

The J gene is TRBJ1-1, the V gene TRBV6-5, with a tentative D call TRBD1 (6 bases). V was clipped by 7 bases and J by 2 bases, with 17 bases between them. The CDR3 is 15 amino acids. Germline V lookup: CDR1 MNHEY, CDR2 SVGAGI. CDR3 bases: TGTGCCAGCACCTTCCCCGGACAGCCTAACACTGAAGCTTTCTTT. It codes for CASTFPGQPNTEAFF.

The chain combines TRBV18 with TRBJ1-4; D remains ambiguous. The CDR3 is 14 residues long. V shed 3 bases and J shed 6 bases, with 11 bases lying between them. The germline V gene has CDR1 KGHSH and CDR2 LQKENI. CDR3 protein: CASSPFGEDEKLFF. CDR3 coding DNA: TGTGCCAGCTCACCTTTTGGCGAGGATGAAAAACTGTTTTTT.

V usage is TRBV4-1 and J usage is TRBJ1-5; a weak D match, TRBD1 (5 bases). Germline V gene lookup returns CDR1 MGHRA and CDR2 YSYEKL. Trimming took 0 bases from V and 7 from J, leaving 13 bases between them. This CDR3 has 15 residues. CDR3 amino acids: CASSQDLRGFQPQHF. The CDR3 nucleotides are TGCGCCAGCAGCCAAGATTTGCGGGGCTTCCAGCCCCAGCATTTT.

The chain carries TRBV27 and TRBJ2-1, with D unclear. V gave up 5 bases and J gave up 0 bases, with 14 bases separating them. Germline values: CDR1 MNHEY, CDR2 SMNVEV (reference sequence). This CDR3 comprises 16 residues. The CDR3 DNA is TGTGCCAGCAGTCCCCCGCGGCAGACCTCCTACAATGAGCAGTTCTTC. This encodes CASSPPRQTSYNEQFF.

The rearrangement uses TRBV10-2 and TRBJ2-2; D is ambiguous. Deletions cut 2 bases from V and 9 bases from J, with 25 bases between. This CDR3 spans 18 amino acids. CDR1 and CDR2 (germline): WSHSY, SAAADI. CDR3 residues: CASSEIPTFTGFARELFF. DNA of the CDR3: TGCGCCAGCAGTGAGATCCCCACTTTCACCGGGTTTGCTAGGGAGCTGTTTTTT.

This chain joins TRBV3-1 (or the pseudogene TRBV3-2) and TRBJ1-6; 7 bases are a match to TRBD1. Trimming took 2 bases from V and 9 from J; bases not matched to a gene: 10. CDR3 length: 16 residues. Germline loops: CDR1 LGHDT, CDR2 YNNKEL (reference sequence). CDR3 protein: CASSQTGPRGRSPLHF. The DNA for the CDR3 is TGTGCCAGCAGCCAAACAGGACCGAGGGGGCGTTCACCCCTCCACTTT.

This rearrangement joins TRBV28 to TRBJ1-1, with D uncertain. The CDR3 covers 12 residues. V lost 5 bases and J 6 bases, leaving 10 bases between the germline ends. Germline loops: CDR1 MDHEN, CDR2 SYDVKM. This chain's CDR3 is CASSGRVPEAFF. The CDR3 region has the DNA TGTGCCAGCAGTGGGAGGGTACCTGAAGCTTTCTTT. Full variable domain (outside the CDR3, taken from reference TRBV28 and TRBJ1-1): DVKVTQSSRYLVKRTGEKVFLECVQDMDHENMFWYRQDPGLGLRLIYFSYDVKMKEKGDIPEGYSVSREKKERFSLILESASTNQTSMYLCASSGRVPEAFFGQGTRLTVV.

This clone was observed a single time. V usage is TRBV6-4 and J usage is TRBJ2-1; tentatively, D is TRBD2 (6 bases). The CDR3 runs 13 residues. Germline values: CDR1 MRHNA, CDR2 SNTAGT. V shed 6 bases and J shed 9 bases, with 15 bases lying between them. CDR3 bases: TGTGCCAGCAGCAGGGACTCCTGGGGTGAGCAGTTCTTC. Amino acid sequence: CASSRDSWGEQFF.

The gene calls are TRBV11-3 and TRBJ2-2, with 7 bases that match TRBD2. This CDR3 region has 13 residues. Germline assignment: CDR1 SGHNT and CDR2 YENEEA. V lost 4 bases and J lost 4; bases outside the gene matches: 0. The CDR3 DNA reads TGTGCCAGCAGCTCGGGAGGCACCGGGGAGCTGTTTTTT. It is translated as CASSSGGTGELFF.

Only one count was recorded for this clone. The chain recombines TRBV24-1 with TRBJ2-1, with TRBD1 matching over 12 bases. The CDR3 is made up of 16 amino acids. V shed 4 bases and J 7 bases; nucleotides not matched to a gene: 7. Germline V gene lookup returns CDR1 KGHDR and CDR2 SFDVKD. Written as DNA, the CDR3 is TGTGCCACCAGTGAGTCCGGGACAGGGGGCTTTAATGAGCAGTTCTTC. Amino acids: CATSESGTGGFNEQFF.

V is TRBV20-1 and J is TRBJ2-1, with 11 bases fitting TRBD2. The CDR3 contains 19 residues. Germline V gives CDR1 DFQATT, CDR2 SNEGSKA (reference sequence). V lost 3 bases to trimming and J lost 4 bases; unmatched junction nucleotides: 17. CDR3 DNA sequence: TGCAGTGCTAGTGGGGTGGGGGCGGCCGGGACTAGCGGATACAATGAGCAGTTCTTC. Its protein is CSASGVGAAGTSGYNEQFF.

This clone showed up just once. This chain joins TRBV4-2 and TRBJ2-1; 7 bases fit TRBD1. J was trimmed by 6 bases and V by 1 base; bases with no gene match: 12. Germline values: CDR1 LGHNA, CDR2 YNFKEQ. This CDR3 contains 17 residues. CDR3 protein: CASSQAEVGTDVNEQFF. The CDR3 nucleotides are TGTGCCAGCAGCCAAGCCGAGGTGGGGACAGATGTCAATGAGCAGTTCTTC.